These 29 T cell receptor beta chains were all obtained from the same sample, sequenced in a study of T cell responses to AZD1222 COVID-19 vaccine. Libraries were prepared by immunoSEQ multiplex PCR; TCRdb keeps only in-frame clonotypes and omits some of them. The sample has 140,000 to 150,000 clones, 80% to 90% seen once. Sequences were derived from peripheral blood, sampled on day 0 of AZD1222 vaccination. These receptors all stem from an adult in good health.

The chain has TRBV11-2 and TRBJ2-1; D remains unclear. Germline assignment: CDR1 SGHAT and CDR2 FQNNGV. V was clipped by 0 bases and J by 8 bases, with 11 bases between them. The CDR3 length is 14 residues. CDR3 sequence reads: CASSLEVDGYEQFF. As DNA, the CDR3 is TGTGCCAGCAGCTTAGAGGTCGACGGGTATGAGCAGTTCTTC.

The chain recombines TRBV3-1 (or the pseudogene TRBV3-2) with TRBJ2-3, with 8 bases lining up with TRBD2. V trimming: 7 bases; J trimming: 4 bases; junction bases outside the gene matches: 7. The CDR3 length is 14 residues. Germline-derived CDR1 and CDR2 are LGHDT and YNNKEL (reference sequence). The CDR3: CASKERESADTQYF. The CDR3 DNA sequence: TGTGCCAGCAAGGAGCGGGAGAGCGCAGATACGCAGTATTTT.

The V and J genes are TRBV5-1 and TRBJ1-1, with D unclear. Germline values: CDR1 SGHRS, CDR2 YFSETQ. CDR3 length equals 15 residues. The V and J ends lost 6 bases and 4 bases respectively, with 19 bases between them. CDR3 nucleotides: TGCGCCAGCACCCCTGGGCCGTTGGGAGGCACTGAAGCTTTCTTT. It specifies CASTPGPLGGTEAFF.

The rearrangement uses TRBV9 and TRBJ1-1; D ambiguous. V lost 0 bases and J lost 3, with 6 bases in between. Germline V lookup: CDR1 SGDLS, CDR2 YYNGEE. The CDR3 extends over 13 amino acids. Written as DNA, the CDR3 is TGTGCCAGCAGCGTAGATGGGGACACTGAAGCTTTCTTT. Protein: CASSVDGDTEAFF. Variable domain in full (rest from reference TRBV9 and TRBJ1-1): DSGVTQTPKHLITATGQRVTLRCSPRSGDLSVYWYQQSLDQGLQFLIQYYNGEERAKGNILERFSAQQFPDLHSELNLSSLELGDSALYFCASSVDGDTEAFFGQGTRLTVV.

This sequence joins TRBV2 and TRBJ2-5; 9 nucleotides line up with TRBD1. V shed 5 bases, J shed 3 bases, and the junction held 1 base outside the gene matches. Germline V CDR1 and CDR2: SNHLY, FYNNEI. This CDR3 is 13 amino acids long. In nucleotides, the CDR3 is TGTGCCAGCAGTAGGACAGGGGAAGAGACCCAGTACTTC. Its translation is CASSRTGEETQYF.

The V call is TRBV6-6, the J call TRBJ2-2; possibly TRBD1 for D (6 bases). Germline V gives CDR1 MNHNY, CDR2 SVGAGI (reference sequence). The CDR3 runs 13 residues. V lost 6 bases to trimming and J lost 5 bases, with 10 bases between them. The CDR3 sequence: CASRQGETGELFF. In DNA, the CDR3 is TGTGCCAGCAGACAGGGAGAGACCGGGGAGCTGTTTTTT.

The V call is TRBV6-5, the J call TRBJ1-2, with D hard to call. Trimming cost V 0 bases and J 6 bases, with 8 bases left between them. This CDR3 comprises 13 residues. The germline gives CDR1 MNHEY, CDR2 SVGAGI. The CDR3 spells CASSYSNQDGYTF. As DNA, the CDR3 is TGTGCCAGCAGTTACTCGAACCAGGATGGCTACACCTTC.

The V gene is TRBV9, the J gene TRBJ1-4; 8 nucleotides line up with TRBD1. The CDR3 extends over 16 amino acids. V lost 0 bases to trimming and J lost 8 bases; unmatched junction nucleotides: 9. The germline gives CDR1 SGDLS, CDR2 YYNGEE. CDR3 protein: CASSVGLGQVGEKLFF. In DNA form, the CDR3 reads TGTGCCAGCAGCGTAGGGCTGGGACAGGTGGGAGAAAAACTGTTTTTT. Together with reference TRBV9 and TRBJ1-4, the CDR3 gives the full variable domain: DSGVTQTPKHLITATGQRVTLRCSPRSGDLSVYWYQQSLDQGLQFLIQYYNGEERAKGNILERFSAQQFPDLHSELNLSSLELGDSALYFCASSVGLGQVGEKLFFGSGTQLSVL.

J is TRBJ2-3 and V is TRBV9; D gene ambiguous. This CDR3 region has 13 residues. V dropped 0 bases and J dropped 4 bases, with 6 bases sitting between them. From germline, CDR1 is SGDLS and CDR2 YYNGEE. The CDR3 nucleotides are TGTGCCAGCAGCGTAGCCCGCTCAGATACGCAGTATTTT. Protein product: CASSVARSDTQYF.

J is TRBJ2-7 and V is TRBV6-6; TRBD2 matches 14 bases. CDR1 is MNHNY and CDR2 is SVGAGI in the germline V gene (reference sequence). This CDR3 comprises 15 residues. With V trimmed by 6 bases and J by 7 bases, 8 bases remained unmatched. The CDR3 DNA is TGTGCCAGCAGACCGACTAGCGGGGGGGCTGAGGAGCAGTACTTC. It translates to CASRPTSGGAEEQYF.

The chain carries TRBV10-2 and TRBJ1-2; no definite D call. Germline values: CDR1 WSHSY, CDR2 SAAADI. The ends were cut back, 6 bases at V and 0 bases at J, with 8 bases in the middle. The CDR3 sequence is 13 residues long. In DNA, the CDR3 is TGCGCCAGCAGCGACGTATCTAACTATGGCTACACCTTC. This gives the protein CASSDVSNYGYTF.

The rearrangement links TRBV10-2 to TRBJ2-7; perhaps TRBD1 as D (6 bases). Trimming removed 5 bases at V and 3 bases at J, with 14 bases between. CDR3 length: 14 residues. Germline V CDR1 and CDR2: WSHSY, SAAADI. The CDR3 protein is CASSSTGTFYEQYF. The CDR3 DNA is TGCGCCAGCAGTAGTACCGGGACATTCTACGAGCAGTACTTC.

The chain recombines TRBV10-3 with TRBJ2-5, with TRBD2 matching over 10 bases. Per the germline V gene, CDR1 is ENHRY and CDR2 is SYGVKD. J lost 4 bases, V lost 4 bases, and 9 bases had no gene match. The CDR3 contains 16 residues. The CDR3 reads CAISVPGTSEGETQYF. In nucleotides, the CDR3 is TGTGCCATCAGTGTCCCCGGGACTAGCGAAGGAGAGACCCAGTACTTC.

The chain has TRBV7-2 and TRBJ2-3, with TRBD2 matching over 7 bases. Germline V gene sequence: CDR1 SGHTA, CDR2 FQGNSA. Unmatched junction bases numbered 5, after V lost 1 base and J lost 4 bases. CDR3 size: 15 residues. The CDR3 spells CASSLVGGVADTQYF. The CDR3 DNA follows: TGTGCCAGCAGCTTAGTGGGGGGGGTGGCAGATACGCAGTATTTT.

The rearrangement links TRBV5-1 to TRBJ2-2; D gene ambiguous. CDR1 SGHRS and CDR2 YFSETQ come from the germline V gene. This CDR3 spans 16 amino acids. V was trimmed by 7 bases and J by 6 bases, leaving 22 bases between them. The CDR3 DNA follows: TGCGCCAGCCGATCCACTCTAGAGATCTCTCCCGGGGAGCTGTTTTTT. Its translation is CASRSTLEISPGELFF.

The chain uses TRBV18 and TRBJ1-2, with 7 bases aligning to TRBD1. CDR1 is KGHSH and CDR2 is LQKENI in the germline V gene. V was pared by 0 bases and J by 8 bases, with 9 bases of the junction left unmatched. This CDR3 contains 15 residues. As DNA, the CDR3 is TGTGCCAGCTCACCACCCCTGGACAGGCGAGGCGGCTACACCTTC. As protein: CASSPPLDRRGGYTF.

The rearrangement joins TRBV5-1 to TRBJ2-1, with D tentatively TRBD1 (6 bases). V was clipped by 7 bases and J by 4 bases, with 12 bases between them. Per the germline V gene, CDR1 is SGHRS and CDR2 is YFSETQ. The CDR3 runs 13 residues. For the CDR3, the DNA is TGCGCCAGCTGGGACACCATTTACAATGAGCAGTTCTTC. Translation: CASWDTIYNEQFF.

The V call is TRBV7-2, the J call TRBJ1-2; 8 bases fit TRBD1. The CDR3 loop spans 13 amino acids. In germline, CDR1 is SGHTA, CDR2 FQGNSA. V shed 5 bases and J 5 bases; nucleotides not matched to a gene: 4. This CDR3 reads CASSPGQGYGYTF. CDR3 DNA sequence: TGTGCCAGCAGCCCCGGACAGGGATATGGCTACACCTTC.

V is TRBV11-2 and J is TRBJ2-5; D possibly uses TRBD1 or TRBD2 (5 bases each). Trimming took 8 bases from V and 3 from J, leaving 19 bases between them. In germline, CDR1 is SGHAT, CDR2 FQNNGV. The CDR3 is 15 amino acids. The CDR3 region is CASRTGPYGEETQYF. The CDR3 DNA follows: TGTGCCAGCCGTACGGGACCCTATGGGGAAGAGACCCAGTACTTC.

This chain joins TRBV9 and TRBJ2-1, with D possibly TRBD2 on 6 matching bases. This CDR3 spans 17 amino acids. Trimming shortened V by 4 bases and J by 3 bases, and 20 bases separated the two germline ends. Germline V lookup: CDR1 SGDLS, CDR2 YYNGEE. CDR3 in amino acids: CASSPPLLAGNYNEQFF. In DNA, the CDR3 is TGTGCCAGCAGCCCGCCCCTCCTGGCGGGGAACTACAATGAGCAGTTCTTC.

This chain links TRBV9 with TRBJ1-2, with unresolved D. The CDR3 contains 13 residues. V was cut by 4 bases and J by 4 bases, with 11 bases left in between. Looked up from germline, CDR1 is SGDLS and CDR2 is YYNGEE. CDR3 bases: TGTGCCAGCAGCCTCGGCGCGTTCTATGGCTACACCTTC. Its protein product is CASSLGAFYGYTF.

A note on this clone: Relative to the germline gene, one junction end is altered; a read error may explain this. The chain recombines TRBV6-5 with TRBJ1-1; D remains ambiguous. Germline V lookup: CDR1 MNHEY, CDR2 SVGAGI. This CDR3 is 14 amino acids long. This CDR3 is CASKKDPGNTGAFF. In DNA, the CDR3 is TGTGCCAGCAAGAAAGACCCCGGGAACACTGGAGCTTTCTTT.

This sequence joins TRBV5-1 and TRBJ2-7; weak D call: TRBD2 (6 bases). V was pared by 4 bases and J by 5 bases, with 22 bases between. This CDR3 contains 16 residues. In germline, CDR1 is SGHRS, CDR2 YFSETQ. CDR3 in DNA: TGCGCCAGCAGCGTGGTCCAGCCGGGGGTCGGGAACGAGCAGTACTTC. Residues: CASSVVQPGVGNEQYF.

In DNA form, the CDR3 reads TGTGCCAGCAGGACAGGGGGTGAGACCCAGTACTTC. Its translation is CASRTGGETQYF. This chain joins TRBV2 and TRBJ2-5; 9 positions match TRBD1. Losses at the gene ends were 6 bases for V and 5 bases for J; bases not matched to a gene: 1. Germline loops: CDR1 SNHLY, CDR2 FYNNEI. This CDR3 has 12 residues.

The V and J genes are TRBV27 and TRBJ1-2, with no clear D. The CDR3 is 13 residues long. The germline V and J ends were trimmed by 6 bases and 3 bases, with 11 bases remaining between them. Per the germline V gene, CDR1 is MNHEY and CDR2 is SMNVEV (reference sequence). Written as DNA, the CDR3 is TGTGCCAGCAGCCTCTCCGGGGACTATGGCTACACCTTC. Translating gives CASSLSGDYGYTF.

The rearrangement uses TRBV4-1 and TRBJ2-7, with 7 bases aligning to TRBD2. Trimming cost V 4 bases and J 2 bases; bases outside gene matches: 5. The CDR3 runs 14 residues. Germline assignment: CDR1 MGHRA and CDR2 YSYEKL. The CDR3 is CASSPTGGPYEQYF. The CDR3 DNA is TGCGCCAGCAGCCCCACGGGAGGCCCCTACGAGCAGTACTTC.

V usage is TRBV6-5 and J usage is TRBJ2-7, with TRBD1 identical over 7 bases. CDR3 size: 15 residues. The V gene end was trimmed by 2 bases and the J gene end by 2 bases; junction bases not matched to a gene: 6. Germline CDR1 is MNHEY and CDR2 is SVGAGI. CDR3 loop: CASSYGSGTAYEQYF. The DNA of the CDR3 is TGTGCCAGCAGTTACGGTTCCGGGACAGCCTACGAGCAGTACTTC.

V and J are TRBV28 and TRBJ1-2; no clear D. Between the trimmed V and J ends, which lost 4 bases and 6 bases, there was a span of 9 bases. The CDR3 is made up of 12 amino acids. Germline-derived CDR1 and CDR2 are MDHEN and SYDVKM. CDR3 region: CASSSLLDGYTF. In DNA, the CDR3 is TGTGCCAGCAGTTCACTTTTAGATGGCTACACCTTC.

Here the CDR3 reads CASSLQTNSNQPQHF. The CDR3 nucleotides are TGTGCCAGCAGCCTTCAGACTAATAGCAATCAGCCCCAGCATTTT. The rearrangement links TRBV5-6 to TRBJ1-5; the D is unclear. Trimming removed 4 bases at V and 0 bases at J, with 11 bases between. The germline gives CDR1 SGHDT, CDR2 YYEEEE. There are 15 residues in the CDR3.